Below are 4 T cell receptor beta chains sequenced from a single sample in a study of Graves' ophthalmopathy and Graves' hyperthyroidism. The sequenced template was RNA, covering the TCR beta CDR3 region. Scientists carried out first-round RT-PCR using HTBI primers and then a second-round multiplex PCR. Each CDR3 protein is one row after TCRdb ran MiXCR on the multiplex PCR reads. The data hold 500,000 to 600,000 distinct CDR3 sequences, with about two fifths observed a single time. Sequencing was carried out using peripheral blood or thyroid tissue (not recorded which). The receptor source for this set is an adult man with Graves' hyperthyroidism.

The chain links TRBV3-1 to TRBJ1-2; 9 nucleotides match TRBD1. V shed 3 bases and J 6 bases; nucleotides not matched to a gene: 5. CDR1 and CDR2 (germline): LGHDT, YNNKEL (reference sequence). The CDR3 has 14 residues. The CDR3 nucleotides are TGTGCCAGCAGCCACTACGGGACAGGGCATGGCTACACCTTC. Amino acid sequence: CASSHYGTGHGYTF.

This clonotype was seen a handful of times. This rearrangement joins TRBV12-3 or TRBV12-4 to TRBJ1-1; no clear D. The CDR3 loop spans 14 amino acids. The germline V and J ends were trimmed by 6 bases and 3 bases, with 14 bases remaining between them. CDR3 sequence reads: CASRIFLRDTEAFF. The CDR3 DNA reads TGTGCCAGCAGGATTTTCCTGAGGGACACTGAAGCTTTCTTT.

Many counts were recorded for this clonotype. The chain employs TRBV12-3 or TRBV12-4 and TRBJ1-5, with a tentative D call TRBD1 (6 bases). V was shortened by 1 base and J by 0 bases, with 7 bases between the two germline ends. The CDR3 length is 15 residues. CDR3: CASSLDRASNQPQHF. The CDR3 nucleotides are TGTGCCAGCAGTTTAGACAGGGCTAGCAATCAGCCCCAGCATTTT.

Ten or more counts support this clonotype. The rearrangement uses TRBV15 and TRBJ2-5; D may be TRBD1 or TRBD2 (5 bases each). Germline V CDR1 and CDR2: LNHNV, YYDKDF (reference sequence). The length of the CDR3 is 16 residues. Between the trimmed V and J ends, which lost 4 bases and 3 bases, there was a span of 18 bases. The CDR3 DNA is TGTGCCACCAGCAACCCATCGTTTGTGGGGGAAGAGACCCAGTACTTC. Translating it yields CATSNPSFVGEETQYF.